The T cell receptor (beta chain) described here comes from a study of tumor-infiltrating lymphocytes in primary liver carcinoma. Study-level findings and limits: Lower overlap was observed for tumor-adjacent and tumor-blood pairs relative to tumor region pairs.

Total RNA (approximately 500 ng) served as template for TCR beta cDNA synthesis primed by a constant-region primer. ARM-PCR, slightly modified, supplied the TCR beta libraries through three nested multiplex PCR rounds. Using its own MiXCR run on the multiplex PCR reads, TCRdb lists one record per CDR3 protein. The sample lists fewer than 350,000 distinct CDR3 sequences, 65% occurring once. In addition to blood RNA drawn from unsorted whole blood, germline DNA was extracted. This clonotype was counted at least ten times. Its antigen is still unknown. This TCR derives from a man aged 40-49 years with primary liver carcinoma and hepatitis B virus infection. Sequences were obtained from peripheral blood.

The CDR3 spells CASSPTARGHEQFF. The CDR3 nucleotides are TGTGCCAGCAGCCCTACGGCCCGGGGGCATGAGCAGTTCTTC. The chain combines TRBV5-5 with TRBJ2-1; D tentatively fits TRBD1 or TRBD2 (6 bases each). The CDR3 runs 14 residues. Germline CDR1 is SGHKS and CDR2 is YYEKEE (reference sequence). Trimming took 4 bases from V and 8 from J, leaving 16 bases between them.